This passage covers 15 T cell receptor beta chains from one sample sequenced in a study of blood T cell repertoires in COVID-19. TCRdb keeps only in-frame clones here, not all; method: immunoSEQ multiplex PCR. The sample lists roughly 220,000 clones, 70% to 85% occurring once. Sequenced sample: PBMCs or T cells enriched from blood (not recorded which). These receptors all stem from a man aged 35 to 55 who had recovered from COVID-19.

The J gene is TRBJ1-6, the V gene TRBV9; 7 bases line up with TRBD1. The germline V gene has CDR1 SGDLS and CDR2 YYNGEE. V lost 2 bases, J lost 1 base, and 15 bases stayed unmatched. The CDR3 contains 20 residues. Written as DNA, the CDR3 is TGTGCCAGCAGCGTTACCTTCGACAGGGTGGGAGAATCCTATAATTCACCCCTCCACTTT. The encoded protein is CASSVTFDRVGESYNSPLHF.

The chain combines TRBV14 with TRBJ2-7; 9 positions agree with TRBD2. Germline V CDR1 and CDR2: SGHDN, FVKESK. The V segment lost 1 base and the J segment 4 bases; nucleotides outside the gene matches: 11. The CDR3 is made up of 17 amino acids. DNA of the CDR3: TGTGCCAGCAGCCAAGGCCGGTCTAGCGGGATTGAGTACGAGCAGTACTTC. It is translated as CASSQGRSSGIEYEQYF.

The chain carries TRBV5-1 and TRBJ2-7, with D possibly matching TRBD2 (5 bases). CDR1 and CDR2 from the germline V gene are SGHRS and YFSETQ. The CDR3 is 14 amino acids. Trimming removed 2 bases at V and 6 bases at J, with 15 bases between. The CDR3 DNA is TGCGCCAGCAGCTTCCCGGACTTGACTACCGAGCAGTACTTC. The encoded protein is CASSFPDLTTEQYF.

The gene calls are TRBV4-2 and TRBJ2-1; 9 bases are a match to TRBD2. Germline-derived CDR1 and CDR2 are LGHNA and YNFKEQ. The trim removed 1 base at V and 0 bases at J, leaving 7 bases unmatched. This CDR3 has 18 residues. The CDR3 spells CASSQVAAGGSSYNEQFF. For the CDR3, the DNA is TGTGCCAGCAGCCAAGTAGCAGCGGGGGGCTCCTCCTACAATGAGCAGTTCTTC.

This rearrangement joins TRBV12-3 or TRBV12-4 to TRBJ2-3; possibly TRBD2 for D (6 bases). Deletions cut 5 bases from V and 6 bases from J, with 9 bases between. This CDR3 comprises 12 residues. CDR3 loop: CASSQGRDTQYF. The CDR3 nucleotides read TGTGCCAGCAGTCAAGGGAGGGATACGCAGTATTTT.

The rearrangement links TRBV28 to TRBJ2-3; TRBD2 aligns across 11 bases. The CDR3 consists of 19 residues. With V trimmed by 5 bases and J by 0 bases, 13 bases remained unmatched. Germline V gene data show CDR1 as MDHEN and CDR2 as SYDVKM. CDR3 protein: CASSPAGTSGITSTDTQYF. For the CDR3, the DNA is TGTGCCAGCAGTCCCGCCGGGACTAGCGGCATTACTAGCACAGATACGCAGTATTTT. Together with reference TRBV28 and TRBJ2-3, the CDR3 gives the full variable domain: DVKVTQSSRYLVKRTGEKVFLECVQDMDHENMFWYRQDPGLGLRLIYFSYDVKMKEKGDIPEGYSVSREKKERFSLILESASTNQTSMYLCASSPAGTSGITSTDTQYFGPGTRLTVL.

The genes are TRBV6-5 and TRBJ1-2; no definite D call. The germline V and J ends were trimmed by 6 bases and 4 bases, with 18 bases remaining between them. This CDR3 has 15 amino acids. Germline V gene sequence: CDR1 MNHEY, CDR2 SVGAGI. As DNA, the CDR3 is TGTGCCAGCAGCTACCCCACGAGGGCCAGCTATGGCTACACCTTC. The encoded protein is CASSYPTRASYGYTF.

The rearrangement uses TRBV5-1 and TRBJ2-1; TRBD2 matches at 7 bases. Germline values: CDR1 SGHRS, CDR2 YFSETQ. CDR3 size: 16 residues. Germline trimming cut 3 bases from V and 9 bases from J; bases unmatched to any gene: 15. CDR3 coding DNA: TGCGCCAGCAGCTACCTATCTAGAACTGGGGGGGGTGAGCAGTTCTTC. This gives the protein CASSYLSRTGGGEQFF.

To note about this clone: The same CDR3 is also encoded by other DNA sequences in this sample. The gene calls are TRBV18 and TRBJ1-1, with D unresolved. This CDR3 region has 13 residues. The germline V gene encodes CDR1 KGHSH and CDR2 LQKENI. Between the trimmed V and J ends, which lost 6 bases and 0 bases, there was a span of 8 bases. The CDR3 nucleotides are TGTGCCAGCTCGGGAGCACTGAACACTGAAGCTTTCTTT. This encodes CASSGALNTEAFF. Full variable domain (outside the CDR3, taken from reference TRBV18 and TRBJ1-1): NAGVMQNPRHLVRRRGQEARLRCSPMKGHSHVYWYRQLPEEGLKFMVYLQKENIIDESGMPKERFSAEFPKEGPSILRIQQVVRGDSAAYFCASSGALNTEAFFGQGTRLTVV.

The CDR3 bases are TGTGCCAGCAGCTTAGTAGGGGGAGGCTACACCTTC. As protein: CASSLVGGGYTF. V usage is TRBV7-9 and J usage is TRBJ1-2; TRBD1 is a possible D gene (6 bases). Trimming shortened V by 1 base and J by 8 bases, and 8 bases separated the two germline ends. This CDR3 comprises 12 residues. Germline CDR1 and CDR2: SEHNR and FQNEAQ (reference sequence).

J is TRBJ1-1 and V is TRBV12-3 or TRBV12-4; 7 bases line up with TRBD1. This CDR3 contains 13 residues. V lost 6 bases, J lost 3 bases, and 4 bases stayed unmatched. The CDR3 reads CASRTGYDTEAFF. DNA for the CDR3: TGTGCCAGCAGGACAGGGTACGACACTGAAGCTTTCTTT.

The gene calls are TRBV7-2 and TRBJ1-1; D possibly corresponds to TRBD1 (5 bases). Germline V gene data show CDR1 as SGHTA and CDR2 as FQGNSA. Trimming took 3 bases from V and 3 from J, leaving 14 bases between them. The CDR3 consists of 15 residues. The CDR3: CASSLGGRPYTEAFF. For the CDR3, the DNA is TGTGCCAGCAGCTTGGGGGGGAGGCCTTACACTGAAGCTTTCTTT.

The chain uses TRBV28 and TRBJ1-2, with TRBD1 identical over 12 bases. V shed 5 bases, J shed 5 bases, and the junction held 6 bases outside the gene matches. CDR1 and CDR2 from the germline V gene are MDHEN and SYDVKM. This CDR3 is built from 15 residues. The CDR3 protein is CASSRPGQGAYGYTF. The CDR3 DNA is TGTGCCAGCAGTCGACCGGGACAGGGGGCGTATGGCTACACCTTC.

The chain uses TRBV5-1 and TRBJ2-3; unclear D gene. Per the germline V gene, CDR1 is SGHRS and CDR2 is YFSETQ. The V and J ends lost 4 bases and 4 bases respectively, with 10 bases between them. This CDR3 has 13 residues. The CDR3 sequence is CASSRPEADTQYF. The CDR3 coding sequence is TGCGCCAGCAGCCGGCCAGAGGCAGATACGCAGTATTTT.

This chain uses TRBV27 with TRBJ2-5; TRBD2 aligns across 8 bases. The CDR3 extends over 15 amino acids. CDR1 and CDR2 from the germline V gene are MNHEY and SMNVEV (reference sequence). Trimming took 0 bases from V and 1 from J; bases not matched to a gene: 1. CDR3 sequence (DNA): TGTGCCAGCAGTTTATCACTAGCGGTCCAAGAGACCCAGTACTTC. This codes for CASSLSLAVQETQYF.